In its sample, the clone carrying this T cell receptor beta chain was seen a few times. The length of the CDR3 is 15 residues. Trimming took off 4 bases at V and 0 bases at J, with 13 bases between the two ends. Germline loops: CDR1 SGHRS, CDR2 YFSETQ. The data stem from a study of response to subunit inactivated influenza vaccine. TCRdb reanalysed the RT-PCR reads using MiXCR and keeps one entry per CDR3 protein. This sample has some 540,000 distinct CDR3 sequences, with less than 25% found just once. This sample was also put to use in a study of T cells expressing NK-cell markers. That source adds: The authors generated TCR beta cDNA through 5'RACE template switching with UMIs. Seven of the eight sequenced donors were HCMV-seropositive; one was seronegative.

This clonotype originated in a man aged 45-60 years who received an inactivated influenza vaccine. J is TRBJ1-1 and V is TRBV5-1, with D uncertain. Sequenced here: CD4+ T cells sorted from PBMCs, sampled approximately 13 days after vaccination. The CDR3 DNA sequence: TGCGCCAGCAGCCCCTGGGAGGTCCTGAACACTGAAGCTTTCTTT. Translating it yields CASSPWEVLNTEAFF.